One sample yielded the 22 T cell receptor beta chains listed below, sequenced in a study of blood T cell repertoires in COVID-19. Repertoires were generated with immunoSEQ multiplex PCR, while TCRdb's copy carries only in-frame clones and drops some. The repertoire holds approximately 180,000 clones, roughly 76% seen once, with approximately 12% in the top ten. Sequencing used peripheral blood. These receptors all stem from a woman over 75 with COVID-19, enrolled during active disease.

The genes are TRBV18 and TRBJ2-3, with 7 bases fitting TRBD2. CDR3 size: 14 residues. The germline V gene encodes CDR1 KGHSH and CDR2 LQKENI. J was trimmed by 5 bases and V by 3 bases; bases with no gene match: 5. The CDR3: CASSPGTKQDTQYF. In DNA, the CDR3 is TGTGCCAGCTCACCCGGGACTAAACAAGATACGCAGTATTTT.

This clone was detected many times. This sequence joins TRBV30 and TRBJ2-2, with TRBD2 matching 7 bases. This CDR3 region has 12 residues. Germline CDR1 is GTSNPN and CDR2 is SVGIG (reference sequence). The ends lost 8 bases at V and 6 bases at J; junction bases unmatched: 6. Here the CDR3 reads CAGALAAGELFF. The CDR3 DNA reads TGTGCCGGGGCGCTAGCGGCCGGGGAGCTGTTTTTT.

The gene calls are TRBV19 and TRBJ1-6; TRBD1 agrees at 8 bases. V lost 11 bases to trimming and J lost 8 bases; unmatched junction nucleotides: 8. Germline V CDR1 and CDR2: LNHDA, SQIVND (reference sequence). The CDR3 is 13 residues long. CDR3 nucleotides: TGTGCCGGCGGACAGGGAGGGGATTCACCCCTCCACTTT. Amino acids: CAGGQGGDSPLHF. The full variable domain, with the rest looked up from reference TRBV19 and TRBJ1-6, is DGGITQSPKYLFRKEGQNVTLSCEQNLNHDAMYWYRQDPGQGLRLIYYSQIVNDFQKGDIAEGYSVSREKKESFPLTVTSAQKNPTAFYLCAGGQGGDSPLHFGNGTRLTVT.

The genes are TRBV7-2 and TRBJ1-1; D possibly corresponds to TRBD1 (6 bases). CDR1 SGHTA and CDR2 FQGNSA come from the germline V gene. The CDR3 is made up of 14 amino acids. Trimming pared 3 bases from V and 6 bases from J, leaving 14 bases between. The CDR3 here is CASSFSRGNAEAFF. The CDR3 DNA is TGTGCCAGCAGCTTTTCCAGGGGAAACGCTGAAGCTTTCTTT.

The V call is TRBV29-1, the J call TRBJ2-5; possible D gene TRBD1, 5 bases. The CDR3 contains 14 residues. V was trimmed by 7 bases and J by 1 base, leaving 16 bases between them. Germline CDR1 and CDR2: SQVTM and ANQGSEA. For the CDR3, the DNA is TGCAGCGCATACATGACAGACATCCAAGAGACCCAGTACTTC. The encoded protein is CSAYMTDIQETQYF.

This CDR3 is CSIPRTDQVYEQYF. CDR3 DNA: TGCAGCATACCGAGGACAGACCAAGTTTACGAGCAGTACTTC. The chain employs TRBV29-1 and TRBJ2-7; D may be TRBD1 (6 bases). The germline V gene has CDR1 SQVTM and CDR2 ANQGSEA. This CDR3 has 14 residues. The V end was cut by 8 bases, the J end by 4 bases, with 21 bases between.

The rearrangement links TRBV12-5 to TRBJ2-7; 8 nucleotides align to TRBD2. The length of the CDR3 is 15 residues. Per germline, CDR1 LGHNT and CDR2 FRNRAP. The V segment lost 6 bases and the J segment 0 bases; nucleotides outside the gene matches: 7. CDR3 in DNA: TGTGCTAGTGGCTCGGGCGGGGGGCCCTCCTACGAGCAGTACTTC. Translation: CASGSGGGPSYEQYF.

The rearrangement links TRBV5-4 to TRBJ2-3; maybe TRBD1 (5 bases). Germline V gene lookup returns CDR1 SGHNT and CDR2 YYREEE (reference sequence). The CDR3 sequence is 12 residues long. Trimming took 1 base from V and 5 from J, leaving 5 bases between them. As DNA, the CDR3 is TGTGCCAGCAGCTTGCAGGGAGATACGCAGTATTTT. Its translation is CASSLQGDTQYF.

J is TRBJ2-7 and V is TRBV5-6, with 7 bases identical to TRBD2. CDR1 and CDR2 (germline): SGHDT, YYEEEE. The CDR3 covers 15 residues. The trim removed 0 bases at V and 7 bases at J, leaving 10 bases unmatched. The CDR3 sequence: CASSLGLAEKREQYF. CDR3 DNA: TGTGCCAGCAGCTTGGGCCTAGCGGAGAAGCGGGAGCAGTACTTC.

The chain recombines TRBV4-2 with TRBJ2-2; D is uncertain. Germline V gene data show CDR1 as LGHNA and CDR2 as YNFKEQ. The CDR3 contains 15 residues. Trimming shortened V by 4 bases and J by 4 bases, and 13 bases separated the two germline ends. DNA for the CDR3: TGTGCCAGCAGCCTGTCGGGTCGCAGCACCGGGGAGCTGTTTTTT. Protein product: CASSLSGRSTGELFF.

This chain uses TRBV7-9 with TRBJ2-7; D not resolved. The CDR3 runs to 11 residues. With 5 bases removed from V and 5 bases from J, the gap between germline ends came to 7 bases. CDR1 SEHNR and CDR2 FQNEAQ come from the germline V gene (reference sequence). The DNA of the CDR3 is TGTGCCAGCAGCCTTATCCACGAGCAGTACTTC. Translated, it gives CASSLIHEQYF.

This clone occurred a few times. The chain links TRBV5-1 to TRBJ2-2, with TRBD1 identical over 7 bases. CDR1 and CDR2 (germline): SGHRS, YFSETQ. The CDR3 has 14 residues. V trimming: 4 bases; J trimming: 3 bases; junction bases outside the gene matches: 3. The CDR3 protein is CASSPGQDTGELFF. CDR3 in DNA: TGCGCCAGCAGCCCCGGACAGGACACCGGGGAGCTGTTTTTT.

This sequence joins TRBV28 and TRBJ2-7, with 8 bases lining up with TRBD1. The V gene end was trimmed by 7 bases and the J gene end by 6 bases; junction bases not matched to a gene: 17. The CDR3 runs to 16 residues. Looked up from germline, CDR1 is MDHEN and CDR2 is SYDVKM. CDR3 residues: CASTSPSGQGAPEQYF. The CDR3 DNA sequence: TGTGCCAGCACCTCCCCCAGTGGGCAGGGGGCGCCCGAGCAGTACTTC.

The table lists this clone with a count of one. The chain combines TRBV11-3 with TRBJ1-6; the D is unclear. Germline values: CDR1 SGHNT, CDR2 YENEEA. This CDR3 contains 15 residues. V was shortened by 0 bases and J by 5 bases, with 8 bases between the two germline ends. The CDR3 region has the DNA TGTGCCAGCAGCTTAGAGACGGGAGATAATTCACCCCTCCACTTT. It specifies CASSLETGDNSPLHF.

The rearrangement uses TRBV9 and TRBJ1-3; maybe TRBD1 (5 bases). CDR1 SGDLS and CDR2 YYNGEE come from the germline V gene. The CDR3 is 16 amino acids. V was shortened by 4 bases and J by 3 bases, with 17 bases between the two germline ends. The CDR3 spells CASSPNIGGNGNTIYF. The CDR3 DNA sequence: TGTGCCAGCAGCCCCAACATCGGGGGTAATGGAAACACCATATATTTT.

This clone was seen more than once but under ten times. V gene TRBV28 combines with J gene TRBJ2-1; 7 bases are shared with TRBD2. The V gene's germline CDR1 is MDHEN and CDR2 SYDVKM. CDR3 length: 12 residues. The ends lost 8 bases at V and 7 bases at J; junction bases unmatched: 5. In nucleotides, the CDR3 is TGTGCCAGCGGCTGGGGGGGTAATGAGCAGTTCTTC. Translation gives CASGWGGNEQFF.

This rearrangement joins TRBV7-6 to TRBJ2-5; 7 nucleotides line up with TRBD1. This CDR3 region has 12 residues. Germline values: CDR1 SGHVS, CDR2 FNYEAQ. The V gene end was trimmed by 5 bases and the J gene end by 5 bases; junction bases not matched to a gene: 2. The CDR3 nucleotides read TGTGCCAGCAGCCCGACAGGGGAGACCCAGTACTTC. Protein sequence: CASSPTGETQYF.

This chain joins TRBV9 and TRBJ1-3, with TRBD1 matching 10 bases. Germline assignment: CDR1 SGDLS and CDR2 YYNGEE. The J segment lost 8 bases and the V segment lost 4 bases, leaving 9 bases of the junction unmatched. This CDR3 is built from 15 residues. The CDR3: CASSPRTGGLYTIYF. The CDR3 DNA follows: TGTGCCAGCAGCCCCCGGACAGGGGGTTTATACACCATATATTTT.

The chain carries TRBV19 and TRBJ2-1; tentative D call: TRBD1 (6 bases). The V gene's germline CDR1 is LNHDA and CDR2 SQIVND (reference sequence). The V end lost 3 bases, the J end lost 5 bases, and 8 bases lay between the germline ends. This CDR3 spans 13 amino acids. In DNA form, the CDR3 reads TGTGCCAGTAGTATCCACAGGGACAATGAGCAGTTCTTC. Protein: CASSIHRDNEQFF.

In its sample, this clone was seen once. J is TRBJ2-2 and V is TRBV9; D is ambiguous. The CDR3 has 16 residues. Deletions cut 0 bases from V and 6 bases from J, with 15 bases between. CDR1 SGDLS and CDR2 YYNGEE come from the germline V gene. The CDR3 sequence is CASSVEITGEAGELFF. Written as DNA, the CDR3 is TGTGCCAGCAGCGTAGAGATAACCGGAGAGGCCGGGGAGCTGTTTTTT.

The chain uses TRBV18 and TRBJ1-6; TRBD1 aligns across 7 bases. Trimming removed 6 bases from V and 5 bases from J; junction bases left unmatched: 7. This CDR3 is built from 15 residues. CDR1 and CDR2 (germline): KGHSH, LQKENI. The CDR3 is CASSPRGPDNSPLHF. The CDR3 DNA sequence: TGTGCCAGCTCTCCGAGGGGGCCCGATAATTCACCCCTCCACTTT.

The chain is built from TRBV1 and TRBJ1-6. TRBV1 is listed as a pseudogene. The CDR3 runs 18 residues. The CDR3 loop is CTSSQDIPRRGNNSPLHF. For the CDR3, the DNA is TGCACCAGCAGCCAAGATATCCCTAGGAGGGGAAATAATTCACCCCTCCACTTT.